The entry that follows covers one T cell receptor beta chain sequence. CDR1 is MNHNY, CDR2 SVGAGI, per germline (reference sequence). The CDR3 sequence is 14 residues long. V lost 7 bases and J 9 bases, leaving 22 bases between the germline ends. The entry originates in a study of cytomegalovirus exposure and HLA in healthy donors. Vbeta (60) and Jbeta (13) primers were used in the PCR. TCRdb keeps only in-frame clones here, not all; method: immunoSEQ multiplex PCR. The sample shows roughly 97,000 clones, about 9.4% of them seen only once. V and J are TRBV6-6 and TRBJ2-7; maybe TRBD2 (5 bases). The sequenced sample consisted of PBMCs. The origin of this receptor is a man aged 40-49 years in good health and CMV-seropositive. Here the CDR3 DNA reads TGTGCCAGCATTCCCGGGCCGTCTAGCATGGTGCAGTACTTC. Residues: CASIPGPSSMVQYF.